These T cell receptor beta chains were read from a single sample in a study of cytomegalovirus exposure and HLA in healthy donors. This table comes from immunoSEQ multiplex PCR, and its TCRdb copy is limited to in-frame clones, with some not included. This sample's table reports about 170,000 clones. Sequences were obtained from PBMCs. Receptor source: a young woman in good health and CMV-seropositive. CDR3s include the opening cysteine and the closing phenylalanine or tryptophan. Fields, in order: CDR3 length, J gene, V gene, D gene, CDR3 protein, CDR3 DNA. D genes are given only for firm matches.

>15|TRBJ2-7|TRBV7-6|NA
CASSLDEGREYEQYF
TGTGCCAGCAGCTTAGATGAGGGTCGGGAGTACGAGCAGTACTTC
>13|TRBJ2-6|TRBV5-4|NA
CASSFTGANVLTF
TGTGCCAGCAGCTTTACTGGGGCCAACGTCCTGACTTTC
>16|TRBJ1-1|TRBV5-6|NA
CASSSSTERWDTEAFF
TGTGCCAGCAGCTCCTCTACAGAGAGATGGGACACTGAAGCTTTCTTT
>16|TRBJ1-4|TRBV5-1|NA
CASSLEMRALAEKLFF
TGCGCCAGCAGCTTGGAGATGAGGGCGCTGGCTGAAAAACTGTTTTTT
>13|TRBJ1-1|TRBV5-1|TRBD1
CASSLDRGTEAFF
TGCGCCAGCAGCTTGGACAGGGGGACTGAAGCTTTCTTT
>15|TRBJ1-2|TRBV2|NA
CASSERGAANYGYTF
TGTGCCAGCAGTGAGCGGGGGGCGGCTAACTATGGCTACACCTTC
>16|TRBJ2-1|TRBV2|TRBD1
CASSAGQLLSYNEQFF
TGTGCCAGCAGTGCGGGACAGCTTCTCTCCTACAATGAGCAGTTCTTC
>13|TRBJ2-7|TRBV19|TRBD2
CASSTQRENEQYF
TGTGCCAGTAGCACTCAGCGGGAGAACGAGCAGTACTTC
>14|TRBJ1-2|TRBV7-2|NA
CASSLGTVNYGYTF
TGTGCCAGCAGCTTAGGGACTGTTAACTATGGCTACACCTTC
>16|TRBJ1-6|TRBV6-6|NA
CASSRVRVGENSPLHF
TGTGCCAGCAGTCGGGTCAGGGTTGGTGAGAATTCACCCCTCCACTTT
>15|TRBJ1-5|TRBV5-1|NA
CASSEGAGGNQPQHF
TGCGCCAGCAGCGAGGGCGCAGGCGGGAATCAGCCCCAGCATTTT
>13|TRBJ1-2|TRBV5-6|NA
CASSLGQTYGYTF
TGTGCCAGCAGCTTGGGACAGACCTATGGCTACACCTTC
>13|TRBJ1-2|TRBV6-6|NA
CASSSGGLDGYTF
TGTGCCAGCAGTTCTGGTGGTCTAGATGGCTACACCTTC
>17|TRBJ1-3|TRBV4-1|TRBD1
CASSQVGQGGAGNTIYF
TGCGCCAGCAGCCAAGTGGGACAGGGAGGCGCTGGAAACACCATATATTTT
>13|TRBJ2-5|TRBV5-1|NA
CASSLVLAETQYF
TGCGCCAGCAGCTTGGTATTAGCAGAGACCCAGTACTTC
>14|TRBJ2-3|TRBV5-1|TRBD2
CACTRSGGEDTQYF
TGCGCCTGTACACGTAGCGGGGGGGAAGATACGCAGTATTTT
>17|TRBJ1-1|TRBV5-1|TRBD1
CASSLVLKQGVSTEAFF
TGCGCCAGCAGCTTAGTCCTCAAACAGGGGGTCTCGACTGAAGCTTTCTTT
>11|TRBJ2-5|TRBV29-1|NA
CSYRSQETQYF
TGCAGTTACAGAAGTCAAGAGACCCAGTACTTC
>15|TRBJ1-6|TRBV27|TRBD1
CASSYSTGINSPLHF
TGTGCCAGCAGTTATTCGACAGGGATAAATTCACCCCTCCACTTT
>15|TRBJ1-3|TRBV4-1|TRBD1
CASSQRTGAGNTIYF
TGCGCCAGCAGCCAACGGACAGGGGCTGGAAACACCATATATTTT
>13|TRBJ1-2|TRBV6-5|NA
CASSYGHDYGYTF
TGTGCCAGCAGTTACGGACACGACTATGGCTACACCTTC
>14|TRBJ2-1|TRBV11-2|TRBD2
CASSLAGGYYEQFF
TGTGCCAGCAGCTTAGCGGGGGGTTACTATGAGCAGTTCTTC
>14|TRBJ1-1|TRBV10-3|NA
CAISAGTMNTEAFF
TGTGCCATCAGTGCGGGTACCATGAACACTGAAGCTTTCTTT
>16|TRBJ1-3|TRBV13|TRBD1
CASSLGSGGDGNTIYF
TGTGCCAGCAGCTTAGGATCAGGGGGAGATGGAAACACCATATATTTT
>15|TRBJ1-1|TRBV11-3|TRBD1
CASSRRDRRDTEAFF
TGTGCCAGCAGCCGTCGGGACAGGAGGGACACTGAAGCTTTCTTT
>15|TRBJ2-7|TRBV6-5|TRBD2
CASSYRRLAGYEQYF
TGTGCCAGCAGTTACCGGCGACTAGCGGGATACGAGCAGTACTTC
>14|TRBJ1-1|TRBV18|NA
CASSPNWGDTEAFF
TGTGCCAGCTCACCAAATTGGGGGGACACTGAAGCTTTCTTT
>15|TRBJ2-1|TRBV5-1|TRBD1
CASSGGTGGGHEQFF
TGCGCCAGCAGCGGCGGGACAGGGGGTGGGCATGAGCAGTTCTTC
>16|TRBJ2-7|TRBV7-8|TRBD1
CASSLAGTGGSYEQYF
TGTGCCAGCAGCTTAGCCGGGACAGGGGGTTCATACGAGCAGTACTTC
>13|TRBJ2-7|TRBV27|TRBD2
CASGTSGAYEQYF
TGTGCCAGCGGCACTAGCGGGGCCTACGAGCAGTACTTC
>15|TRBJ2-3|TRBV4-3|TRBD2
CASSQLAGGLDTQYF
TGCGCCAGCAGCCAACTAGCGGGGGGGCTAGATACGCAGTATTTT
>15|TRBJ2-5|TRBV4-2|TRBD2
CASSQGRGGRETQYF
TGTGCCAGCAGCCAAGGGCGGGGGGGCCGGGAGACCCAGTACTTC
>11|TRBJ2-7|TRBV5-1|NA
CASAELSEQYF
TGCGCCAGCGCGGAATTGTCCGAGCAGTACTTC
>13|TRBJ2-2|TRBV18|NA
CASSPRGPGELFF
TGTGCCAGCTCACCACGAGGCCCCGGGGAGCTGTTTTTT
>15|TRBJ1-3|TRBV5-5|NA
CASSGGLGSGNTIYF
TGTGCCAGCAGCGGGGGCCTTGGGAGTGGAAACACCATATATTTT
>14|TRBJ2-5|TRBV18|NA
CASSPPGPRETQYF
TGTGCCAGCTCACCACCGGGCCCCCGAGAGACCCAGTACTTC
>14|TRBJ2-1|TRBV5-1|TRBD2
CASSSGTSGNEQFF
TGCGCCAGCAGCTCCGGGACTAGCGGGAATGAGCAGTTCTTC
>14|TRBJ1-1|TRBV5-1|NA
CASSFQSRNTEAFF
TGCGCCAGCAGCTTCCAGTCCAGGAACACTGAAGCTTTCTTT
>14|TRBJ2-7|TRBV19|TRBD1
CASSYLRDSYEQYF
TGTGCCAGTAGTTACCTCCGGGACAGCTACGAGCAGTACTTC
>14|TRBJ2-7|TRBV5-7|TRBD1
CASSPGTGAYEQYF
TGTGCCAGCAGTCCTGGGACAGGGGCCTACGAGCAGTACTTC
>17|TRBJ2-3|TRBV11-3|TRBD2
CASSLARTSGNTDTQYF
TGTGCCAGCAGCTTAGCTCGGACTAGCGGAAACACAGATACGCAGTATTTT
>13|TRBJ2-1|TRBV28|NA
CATGLASYNEQFF
TGTGCCACGGGGCTAGCGAGCTACAATGAGCAGTTCTTC
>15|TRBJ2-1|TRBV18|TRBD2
CASSPPGGGANEQFF
TGTGCCAGCTCACCACCGGGCGGGGGGGCTAATGAGCAGTTCTTC
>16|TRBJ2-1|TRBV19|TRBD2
CASSIRTSGSFDEQFF
TGTGCCAGTAGTATACGGACTAGCGGGAGCTTCGATGAGCAGTTCTTC
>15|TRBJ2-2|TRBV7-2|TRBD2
CASSPLAGGTGELFF
TGTGCCAGCAGCCCACTAGCGGGGGGAACCGGGGAGCTGTTTTTT
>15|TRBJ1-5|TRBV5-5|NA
CASSLGTLSNQPQHF
TGTGCCAGCAGCTTGGGGACACTGAGCAATCAGCCCCAGCATTTT
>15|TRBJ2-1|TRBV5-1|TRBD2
CASSLGGTGGNEQFF
TGCGCCAGCAGCTTGGGCGGGACGGGGGGCAATGAGCAGTTCTTC
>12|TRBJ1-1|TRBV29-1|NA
CSVVSGSTEAFF
TGCAGCGTTGTTTCCGGGAGCACTGAAGCTTTCTTT
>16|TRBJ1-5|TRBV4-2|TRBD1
CASSQGGTAGNQPQHF
TGTGCCAGCAGCCAAGGTGGGACAGCCGGCAATCAGCCCCAGCATTTT
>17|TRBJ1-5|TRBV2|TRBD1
CASSEAPGRGRNQPQHF
TGTGCCAGCAGTGAAGCCCCCGGCAGGGGGCGAAATCAGCCCCAGCATTTT
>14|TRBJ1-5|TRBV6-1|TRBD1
CASGPGQPNQPQHF
TGTGCCAGCGGCCCGGGACAGCCAAATCAGCCCCAGCATTTT
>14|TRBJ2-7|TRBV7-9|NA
CASSTRQSWDEQYF
TGTGCCAGCAGCACGCGACAGTCCTGGGACGAGCAGTACTTC